The text below deals with one T cell receptor (beta chain). Germline V gene lookup returns CDR1 SGHAT and CDR2 FQDESV (reference sequence). The J segment lost 5 bases and the V segment lost 5 bases, leaving 6 bases of the junction unmatched. The CDR3 is 14 residues long. The source of the sample is a study of shared clonotypes between healthy human individuals. Produced via immunoSEQ multiplex PCR; TCRdb's table is partial and in-frame only. Of fewer than 600,000 clones listed, roughly 80% were seen once; the top ten hold around 11%. The source of this sequence is a woman aged 40 to 55 in good health. Some clones in this sample may be carry-over from other donors' samples. Sequencing was carried out using PBMCs. The chain is built from TRBV11-1 and TRBJ2-3, with 8 bases aligning to TRBD2. The CDR3, as DNA: TGTGCCAGCAGCCATCGGGAGGGCCAAGATACGCAGTATTTT. The encoded protein is CASSHREGQDTQYF.